This T cell receptor beta chain was retrieved from a study of shared clonotypes between healthy human individuals. Whole-study findings and limits: Larger richness was generally estimated for naive than memory subsets.

Trimming took 2 bases from V and 2 from J, leaving 13 bases between them. This CDR3 has 15 amino acids. From germline, CDR1 is SGHDT and CDR2 YYEEEE. On this clone itself: Its antigen is unknown.

Tens of thousands of T cell genomes, or roughly 180 ng DNA, went into the sorted-subset replicate PCRs. Original methodology: Junction-only immunoSEQ data arrived without quality scores, meaning filtering differed. The protocol was immunoSEQ multiplex PCR, while the TCRdb copy is restricted to in-frame clones and leaves out a portion. Clone size and the V and J calls come from that table; the DNA yielded D and trimming. Here the sample spans approximately 590,000 clones, over 95% being singletons. Naive CD8 cells were CD45RO-negative, positively selected for CCR7, excluding terminally differentiated effector memory CD45RA+ cells.

The chain employs TRBV5-6 and TRBJ2-5; maybe TRBD2 (7 bases). The sequencing sample was made of naive CD8+ T cells sorted from blood. The receptor's source is a woman between 25 and 40 years old in good health. The chain's CDR3 is CASSFGGGLQETQYF. CDR3 bases: TGTGCCAGCAGCTTCGGCGGGGGCTTGCAAGAGACCCAGTACTTC. The full variable domain, completed using reference TRBV5-6 and TRBJ2-5, is DAGVTQSPTHLIKTRGQQVTLRCSPKSGHDTVSWYQQALGQGPQFIFQYYEEEERQRGNFPDRFSGHQFPNYSSELNVNALLLGDSALYLCASSFGGGLQETQYFGPGTRLLVL.